This is a list of T cell receptor beta chains from one sample in a study of beta chain features in type 1 diabetes. Repertoires were generated with immunoSEQ multiplex PCR, while TCRdb's copy carries only in-frame clones and drops some. The sample lists 360,000 or so clones, roughly a fifth occurring once. Sequenced material: naive CD4+ T cells from blood. The source of these receptors is a woman younger than 35 in good health. Both conserved end residues are part of each CDR3. Fields, in order: D gene, V gene, J gene, clone size, CDR3 DNA, CDR3 protein. A D gene is named only where the DNA matches it firmly. A clone size is listed for some rows: how often the clone was seen (once, few, many), or a class if it is expanded.

d_call: .
v_call: TRBV29-1
j_call: TRBJ2-3
clone_size: few
cdr3_nt: TGCAGCGTTGGAGAAGCTCCAGATACGCAGTATTTT
cdr3_aa: CSVGEAPDTQYF

d_call: .
v_call: TRBV4-1
j_call: TRBJ1-2
clone_size: .
cdr3_nt: TGCGCCAGCAGCCAAGGGGCAGGCACTTCGGGGGGCTACACCTTC
cdr3_aa: CASSQGAGTSGGYTF

d_call: TRBD2
v_call: TRBV5-1
j_call: TRBJ2-1
clone_size: few
cdr3_nt: TGCGCCAGCAGAGTGAGTAGCGGGAATGAGCAGTTCTTC
cdr3_aa: CASRVSSGNEQFF

d_call: .
v_call: TRBV30
j_call: TRBJ1-2
clone_size: .
cdr3_nt: TGTGCCTTGAATCCGGGGGGCAACTATGGCTACACCTTC
cdr3_aa: CALNPGGNYGYTF

d_call: .
v_call: TRBV5-4
j_call: TRBJ2-1
clone_size: .
cdr3_nt: TGTGCCAGCAGCCTGCAGTTTAGCTATGAGCAGTTCTTC
cdr3_aa: CASSLQFSYEQFF

d_call: .
v_call: TRBV18
j_call: TRBJ1-1
clone_size: .
cdr3_nt: TGTGCCAGCTCACCGGAGGGGATGAACACTGAAGCTTTCTTT
cdr3_aa: CASSPEGMNTEAFF

d_call: TRBD2
v_call: TRBV5-4
j_call: TRBJ2-3
clone_size: .
cdr3_nt: TGTGCCAGCAGCCGTACTAGCGGGCCAGATACGCAGTATTTT
cdr3_aa: CASSRTSGPDTQYF

d_call: .
v_call: TRBV18
j_call: TRBJ2-5
clone_size: few
cdr3_nt: TGTGCCAGCTCACCACCCTCGAGAGGGATAGAGACCCAGTACTTC
cdr3_aa: CASSPPSRGIETQYF

d_call: TRBD2
v_call: TRBV5-4
j_call: TRBJ2-3
clone_size: few
cdr3_nt: TGTGCCAGCAGAAAGCTAGCGGATAGCACAGATACGCAGTATTTT
cdr3_aa: CASRKLADSTDTQYF

d_call: TRBD1
v_call: TRBV5-4
j_call: TRBJ1-4
clone_size: few
cdr3_nt: TGTGCCAGCAGCCGACAGGGTTTGAGGGAAAAACTGTTTTTT
cdr3_aa: CASSRQGLREKLFF

d_call: .
v_call: TRBV5-1
j_call: TRBJ2-7
clone_size: .
cdr3_nt: TGCGCCAGCAGCTTGCGCGAGGAAGGCGAGCAGTACTTC
cdr3_aa: CASSLREEGEQYF

d_call: .
v_call: TRBV6-1
j_call: TRBJ2-7
clone_size: .
cdr3_nt: TGTGCCAGCAGTGCAAGGAGCTACGAGCAGTACTTC
cdr3_aa: CASSARSYEQYF

d_call: .
v_call: TRBV29-1
j_call: TRBJ1-2
clone_size: few
cdr3_nt: TGCACCGGCCTTCACAGGGTTGATGGCTACACCTTC
cdr3_aa: CTGLHRVDGYTF

d_call: .
v_call: TRBV25-1
j_call: TRBJ2-3
clone_size: .
cdr3_nt: TGTGCCAGCAGTGAGTACCAGGCGCAGTATTTT
cdr3_aa: CASSEYQAQYF

d_call: .
v_call: TRBV11-3
j_call: TRBJ1-1
clone_size: few
cdr3_nt: TGTGCCAGCAGCTTATCCGGAGGGAACACTGAAGCTTTCTTT
cdr3_aa: CASSLSGGNTEAFF

d_call: .
v_call: TRBV5-1
j_call: TRBJ2-5
clone_size: few
cdr3_nt: TGCGCCAGCAGCTTGGGACAGGTTCAAGAGACCCAGTACTTC
cdr3_aa: CASSLGQVQETQYF

d_call: TRBD1
v_call: TRBV4-1
j_call: TRBJ2-1
clone_size: .
cdr3_nt: TGCGCCAGCAGCCAGCGGACAGGGAGGAATGAGCAGTTCTTC
cdr3_aa: CASSQRTGRNEQFF

d_call: TRBD1
v_call: TRBV6-6
j_call: TRBJ1-1
clone_size: .
cdr3_nt: TGTGCCAGCATTCTCTCGACAGGGAGATACACTGAAGCTTTCTTT
cdr3_aa: CASILSTGRYTEAFF

d_call: .
v_call: TRBV5-1
j_call: TRBJ1-1
clone_size: .
cdr3_nt: TGCGCCAGCAGCCTCTCGCATGGGGGCAGTGAAGCTTTCTTT
cdr3_aa: CASSLSHGGSEAFF

d_call: .
v_call: TRBV5-4
j_call: TRBJ2-5
clone_size: few
cdr3_nt: TGTGCCAGCGAAGGGGGACAAGAGACCCAGTACTTC
cdr3_aa: CASEGGQETQYF

d_call: TRBD1
v_call: TRBV6-1
j_call: TRBJ2-1
clone_size: few
cdr3_nt: TGTGCCATCCTACCCAGGGGGTACAATGAGCAGTTCTTC
cdr3_aa: CAILPRGYNEQFF

d_call: .
v_call: TRBV29-1
j_call: TRBJ2-5
clone_size: few
cdr3_nt: TGCAGCGTTGACTTTACGGGTTCTGGGACCCAGTACTTC
cdr3_aa: CSVDFTGSGTQYF

d_call: TRBD2
v_call: TRBV2
j_call: TRBJ2-5
clone_size: .
cdr3_nt: TGTGCCAGCAGTGGACTAGCGGGGGCCCAAGAGACCCAGTACTTC
cdr3_aa: CASSGLAGAQETQYF

d_call: .
v_call: TRBV6-6
j_call: TRBJ2-6
clone_size: few
cdr3_nt: TGTGCCAGCATTTTGACAGCTGGGGCCAACGTCCTGACTTTC
cdr3_aa: CASILTAGANVLTF

d_call: .
v_call: TRBV5-1
j_call: TRBJ2-4
clone_size: few
cdr3_nt: TGCGCCAGCAAAATTCAGGGGGCCAAAAACATTCAGTACTTC
cdr3_aa: CASKIQGAKNIQYF

d_call: TRBD2
v_call: TRBV12-5
j_call: TRBJ2-5
clone_size: few
cdr3_nt: TGTGCTAGTGGTCCCCCGACTAGCGGGGGGCCGGACCAAGAGACCCAGTACTTC
cdr3_aa: CASGPPTSGGPDQETQYF

d_call: .
v_call: TRBV7-9
j_call: TRBJ1-2
clone_size: .
cdr3_nt: TGTGCCAGCAGCTTAAACAACAGGGCCCCCGACACCTTC
cdr3_aa: CASSLNNRAPDTF

d_call: .
v_call: TRBV11-1
j_call: TRBJ1-1
clone_size: few
cdr3_nt: TGTGCCAGCACGTCATTGCCGACGGGGGGCACTGAAGCTTTCTTT
cdr3_aa: CASTSLPTGGTEAFF

d_call: .
v_call: TRBV7-3
j_call: TRBJ2-5
clone_size: few
cdr3_nt: TGTGCCAGCAGCTTAACCAGCGACGAGACCCAGTACTTC
cdr3_aa: CASSLTSDETQYF

d_call: .
v_call: TRBV7-2
j_call: TRBJ2-6
clone_size: .
cdr3_nt: TGTGCCAGCAGCTTAGCGGGGCAGGCCTCTGGGGCCAACGTCCTGACTTTC
cdr3_aa: CASSLAGQASGANVLTF

d_call: TRBD2
v_call: TRBV5-1
j_call: TRBJ2-1
clone_size: few
cdr3_nt: TGCGCCAGCAGCTCCCTGTTTGGGACTAGCGTCTCCAATGAGCAGTTCTTC
cdr3_aa: CASSSLFGTSVSNEQFF

d_call: TRBD2
v_call: TRBV30
j_call: TRBJ2-1
clone_size: few
cdr3_nt: TGTGCCTGGGGTATGACTAGCTTCGAGCAGTTCTTC
cdr3_aa: CAWGMTSFEQFF

d_call: TRBD1
v_call: TRBV29-1
j_call: TRBJ2-1
clone_size: .
cdr3_nt: TGCAGCGTGAGGACAGGGGGCGCCTACAATGAGCAGTTCTTC
cdr3_aa: CSVRTGGAYNEQFF

d_call: .
v_call: TRBV20-1
j_call: TRBJ1-2
clone_size: .
cdr3_nt: TGCAGTGCTAGTCCCGGGGTTGGCTACACCTTC
cdr3_aa: CSASPGVGYTF

d_call: .
v_call: TRBV2
j_call: TRBJ1-5
clone_size: few
cdr3_nt: TGTGCCAGCGGGTACGGACAAAATCAGCCCCAGCATTTT
cdr3_aa: CASGYGQNQPQHF

d_call: TRBD2
v_call: TRBV13
j_call: TRBJ2-1
clone_size: few
cdr3_nt: TGTGCCAGCAGCCGCACCATTACTAGCGGGAGATTAAACGCATACAATGAGCAGTTCTTC
cdr3_aa: CASSRTITSGRLNAYNEQFF

d_call: TRBD2
v_call: TRBV7-9
j_call: TRBJ2-1
clone_size: .
cdr3_nt: TGTGCCAGCAGCTTCACCGGGACTAGCGGGAGGGAGCAGTTCTTC
cdr3_aa: CASSFTGTSGREQFF

d_call: .
v_call: TRBV11-2
j_call: TRBJ1-1
clone_size: few
cdr3_nt: TGTGCCAGCAGCCGGCGAGGGGGCACTGAAGCTTTCTTT
cdr3_aa: CASSRRGGTEAFF

d_call: TRBD2
v_call: TRBV5-4
j_call: TRBJ2-7
clone_size: .
cdr3_nt: TGTGCCAGCAGCTTGGGCTCTACTAGCGGGAGGTCCGAGCAGTACTTC
cdr3_aa: CASSLGSTSGRSEQYF

d_call: TRBD2
v_call: TRBV9
j_call: TRBJ2-1
clone_size: .
cdr3_nt: TGTGCCAGCAGCGGGAACGGGAGGGCCCGCGAGCAGTTCTTC
cdr3_aa: CASSGNGRAREQFF

d_call: TRBD1
v_call: TRBV9
j_call: TRBJ2-5
clone_size: .
cdr3_nt: TGTGCCAGCAGCGTAGAAGGACAGGGAGAGACCCAGTACTTC
cdr3_aa: CASSVEGQGETQYF

d_call: .
v_call: TRBV18
j_call: TRBJ1-5
clone_size: .
cdr3_nt: TGTGCCAGCTCACCTCAACAGGATCAGCCCCAGCATTTT
cdr3_aa: CASSPQQDQPQHF

d_call: TRBD1
v_call: TRBV15
j_call: TRBJ1-5
clone_size: .
cdr3_nt: TGTGCCACCAGCAGGGGACAGTTCAATCAGCCCCAGCATTTT
cdr3_aa: CATSRGQFNQPQHF

d_call: .
v_call: TRBV9
j_call: TRBJ2-7
clone_size: few
cdr3_nt: TGTGCCAGCAGCACCCAGTCGGGTTCGCAAGAGCAGTACTTC
cdr3_aa: CASSTQSGSQEQYF

d_call: TRBD2
v_call: TRBV30
j_call: TRBJ2-1
clone_size: .
cdr3_nt: TGTGCCTGGAGTGTATTAGCGGGACCCTCCAATGAGCAGTTCTTC
cdr3_aa: CAWSVLAGPSNEQFF

d_call: TRBD1
v_call: TRBV29-1
j_call: TRBJ1-1
clone_size: .
cdr3_nt: TGCAGCGTTAAAGGCCACCGGGACAGAAACACTGAAGCTTTCTTT
cdr3_aa: CSVKGHRDRNTEAFF